Below, 21 T cell receptor beta chains from the same sample are listed, as sequenced in a study of blood T cells in healthy people across ages. A sample-barcoded 5' primer and a J-beta primer mix were used in a second PCR of about 7 to 12 cycles. From the 5' RACE reads, TCRdb called clonotypes with MiXCR, one entry per CDR3 protein. This sample has 890,000 or so distinct CDR3 sequences, with 60% to 80% found just once. Sequenced material: blood. These TCRs come from a man aged 25-45 years in good health.

The chain couples TRBV6-5 to TRBJ2-1, with a possible D match to TRBD1 (6 bases). Germline loops: CDR1 MNHEY, CDR2 SVGAGI. The length of the CDR3 is 15 residues. V lost 5 bases and J 6 bases, leaving 17 bases between the germline ends. The CDR3 DNA sequence: TGTGCCAGCAGTCCCCCCCGAGGGGGAAGCAATGAGCAGTTCTTC. It codes for CASSPPRGGSNEQFF.

The gene calls are TRBV2 and TRBJ2-3; D not resolved. The CDR3 is 15 residues long. The V gene lost 6 bases and the J gene lost 2 bases, with 15 bases spanning the gap. Germline CDR1 is SNHLY and CDR2 is FYNNEI. DNA of the CDR3: TGTGCCAGCAGCCAGGTTGGGCCTTCCACAGATACGCAGTATTTT. As protein: CASSQVGPSTDTQYF. The full variable domain, with the rest looked up from reference TRBV2 and TRBJ2-3, is EPEVTQTPSHQVTQMGQEVILRCVPISNHLYFYWYRQILGQKVEFLVSFYNNEISEKSEIFDDQFSVERPDGSNFTLKIRSTKLEDSAMYFCASSQVGPSTDTQYFGPGTRLTVL.

This clonotype turned up a few times. The CDR3 is CASSYFGLAGPLQETQYF. As DNA, the CDR3 is TGTGCCAGCAGCTATTTCGGACTAGCGGGGCCACTCCAAGAGACCCAGTACTTC. The chain recombines TRBV11-2 with TRBJ2-5, with 12 bases that match TRBD2. Germline CDR1 SGHAT, CDR2 FQNNGV. CDR3 length: 18 residues. The V gene end was trimmed by 4 bases and the J gene end by 1 base; junction bases not matched to a gene: 10.

V gene TRBV2 combines with J gene TRBJ1-1; 12 nucleotides align to TRBD1. Germline V gene sequence: CDR1 SNHLY, CDR2 FYNNEI. With 7 bases clipped from V and 9 bases from J, the junction kept 12 bases outside the gene matches. This CDR3 comprises 15 residues. The CDR3 reads CASTMGQGAKRKAFF. DNA of the CDR3: TGTGCCAGCACCATGGGACAGGGGGCAAAGAGGAAAGCTTTCTTT.

This clonotype has a handful of counts. The chain couples TRBV29-1 to TRBJ2-3; D is unresolved. Germline CDR1 reads SQVTM; CDR2 reads ANQGSEA. Trimming stripped 1 base from V and 0 bases from J, with 11 bases between. The CDR3 covers 15 residues. CDR3 sequence (DNA): TGCAGCGTTGAAGGTGGCGGTACTAGCACAGATACGCAGTATTTT. Amino acid sequence: CSVEGGGTSTDTQYF.

J is TRBJ1-1 and V is TRBV6-5, with 8 bases fitting TRBD1. The CDR3 consists of 16 residues. The J segment lost 0 bases and the V segment lost 6 bases, leaving 9 bases of the junction unmatched. In germline, CDR1 is MNHEY, CDR2 SVGAGI. The CDR3 loop reads CASSYGTGELNTEAFF. The CDR3 nucleotides are TGTGCCAGCAGCTATGGGACAGGCGAATTGAACACTGAAGCTTTCTTT.

This clonotype was detected a few times. The genes are TRBV21-1 and TRBJ2-1; no check of the table's D call, TRBD1, against the DNA was made. TRBV21-1 is a listed pseudogene. This CDR3 region has 13 residues. CDR3 coding DNA: TGTGCCAGCAGCAAAGGGAAGACAAGGGATGGGTTCTTC. The encoded protein is CASSKGKTRDGFF.

This chain uses TRBV20-1 with TRBJ2-7, with D possibly matching TRBD2 (7 bases). The CDR3 is made up of 14 amino acids. Trimming removed 3 bases from V and 0 bases from J, with 12 bases in between. In germline, CDR1 is DFQATT, CDR2 SNEGSKA (reference sequence). The CDR3 sequence is CSASGGRPSYEQYF. CDR3 in DNA: TGCAGTGCTAGCGGGGGGCGACCCTCCTACGAGCAGTACTTC.

The rearrangement links TRBV2 to TRBJ1-1; weak D call: TRBD1 (6 bases). Germline V gene data show CDR1 as SNHLY and CDR2 as FYNNEI. V was pared by 3 bases and J by 0 bases, with 17 bases between. The CDR3 has 17 amino acids. In DNA, the CDR3 is TGTGCCAGCAGTGAGCCAGGGGCCTCAATTATGAACACTGAAGCTTTCTTT. Translating it yields CASSEPGASIMNTEAFF.

This clonotype has only one observation. V is TRBV7-2 and J is TRBJ2-2; 10 positions match TRBD2. CDR1 is SGHTA and CDR2 is FQGNSA in the germline V gene. The trim removed 1 base at V and 1 base at J, leaving 3 bases unmatched. The CDR3 runs to 17 residues. The CDR3 loop is CASSLEPSGGNTGELFF. The CDR3 bases are TGTGCCAGCAGCTTAGAACCTAGCGGGGGGAACACCGGGGAGCTGTTTTTT.

In this sample, this clonotype turned up a few times. The chain employs TRBV7-3 and TRBJ1-6; 8 bases align to TRBD1. V was pared by 3 bases and J by 10 bases, with 11 bases of the junction left unmatched. CDR1 and CDR2 from the germline V gene are SGHTA and FQGTGA. There are 16 residues in the CDR3. The CDR3 region is CASSFLVAGGSSPLHF. In DNA form, the CDR3 reads TGTGCCAGCAGCTTTCTTGTGGCAGGGGGCTCGTCACCCCTCCACTTT. Complete variable domain (other parts from reference TRBV7-3 and TRBJ1-6): GAGVSQTPSNKVTEKGKYVELRCDPISGHTALYWYRQSLGQGPEFLIYFQGTGAADDSGLPNDRFFAVRPEGSVSTLKIQRTERGDSAVYLCASSFLVAGGSSPLHFGNGTRLTVT.

This clonotype was detected a few times. The V call is TRBV4-3, the J call TRBJ2-5; a possible D gene is TRBD2 (6 bases). The J call is uncertain, as TRBJ2-1 better fits the DNA end. Germline V gives CDR1 LGHNA, CDR2 YSLEER. This CDR3 is 15 amino acids long. The CDR3 protein is CASSQEKWGGETQFF. The CDR3 coding sequence is TGCGCCAGCAGCCAAGAAAAGTGGGGAGGAGAGACCCAGTTCTTC.

The chain carries TRBV4-1 and TRBJ1-2, with unresolved D. With 1 base removed from V and 4 bases from J, the gap between germline ends came to 13 bases. CDR1 and CDR2 from the germline V gene are MGHRA and YSYEKL. This CDR3 contains 15 residues. The CDR3 bases are TGCGCCAGCAGCCAAGTAGGCGGCGAGGGCTATGGCTACACCTTC. This codes for CASSQVGGEGYGYTF.

The J gene is TRBJ2-7, the V gene TRBV27, with TRBD1 as a possible D gene (5 bases). CDR3 size: 14 residues. V gave up 4 bases and J gave up 4 bases, with 14 bases separating them. Germline assignment: CDR1 MNHEY and CDR2 SMNVEV (reference sequence). This CDR3 is CASSSQGWPYEQYF. As DNA, the CDR3 is TGTGCCAGCAGTTCCCAGGGATGGCCTTACGAGCAGTACTTC.

The rearrangement joins TRBV7-2 to TRBJ2-7, with D maybe TRBD2 (5 bases). V lost 5 bases and J lost 3, with 14 bases in between. The germline CDR1 and CDR2 sequences are SGHTA and FQGNSA. The CDR3 consists of 14 residues. The CDR3 bases are TGTGCCAGCAGCGTGGCAGGACTCCGCTACGAGCAGTACTTC. It specifies CASSVAGLRYEQYF.

This chain uses TRBV10-3 with TRBJ2-1; possible D gene TRBD2, 6 bases. The CDR3 has 15 amino acids. V gave up 6 bases and J gave up 6 bases, with 18 bases separating them. Germline CDR1 and CDR2: ENHRY and SYGVKD. Here the CDR3 reads CAIREGLSDGNEQFF. The CDR3 DNA sequence: TGTGCCATCAGAGAAGGACTATCCGACGGCAATGAGCAGTTCTTC.

The chain uses TRBV29-1 and TRBJ2-3; 7 nucleotides match TRBD2. Germline trimming cut 8 bases from V and 0 bases from J; bases unmatched to any gene: 17. Germline CDR1 SQVTM, CDR2 ANQGSEA. The CDR3 length is 17 residues. Here the CDR3 DNA reads TGCAGCTTTAAGAAAGGCAGTGGAGCGGGGAGCACAGATACGCAGTATTTT. Amino acid sequence: CSFKKGSGAGSTDTQYF.

The chain couples TRBV20-1 to TRBJ1-1; D perhaps matches TRBD1 (5 bases). The CDR3 runs 14 residues. The ends were cut back, 0 bases at V and 5 bases at J, with 13 bases in the middle. Germline CDR1 reads DFQATT; CDR2 reads SNEGSKA (reference sequence). The CDR3 DNA follows: TGCAGTGCTAGAGATTCTCAGGGTTGGACTGAAGCTTTCTTT. Amino acid sequence: CSARDSQGWTEAFF.

On this clonotype itself: A junction end diverges from the germline sequence, so it may reflect a read error. J is TRBJ2-1 and V is TRBV3-1, with TRBD1 matching 7 bases. This CDR3 has 16 amino acids. In germline, CDR1 is LGHDT, CDR2 YNNKEL (reference sequence). The CDR3 nucleotides are TGTGCCAGCAGCGTCGAACCGGGACAGTCCTACAGTGAGCAGTTCTTC. Translating gives CASSVEPGQSYSEQFF.

This clonotype was seen a few times. The chain has TRBV4-3 and TRBJ2-7, with a tentative D call TRBD1 (6 bases). Germline values: CDR1 LGHNA, CDR2 YSLEER. V was trimmed by 1 base and J by 3 bases, leaving 13 bases between them. This CDR3 contains 15 residues. CDR3 amino acids: CASSQGEQGYYEQYF. CDR3 sequence (DNA): TGCGCCAGCAGCCAAGGAGAACAGGGCTACTACGAGCAGTACTTC.

The chain joins TRBV20-1 to TRBJ2-7, with 10 nucleotides matching TRBD1. This CDR3 spans 14 amino acids. V lost 2 bases, J lost 4 bases, and 5 bases stayed unmatched. The germline V gene encodes CDR1 DFQATT and CDR2 SNEGSKA (reference sequence). The CDR3, as DNA: TGCAGTGCTAGACCGCGACAGGGGGCTTACGAGCAGTACTTC. This codes for CSARPRQGAYEQYF.